This TCR beta chain derives from a study of T cells in Graves' hyperthyroidism and ophthalmopathy. Diagnoses were made from clinical symptoms, serum measures (thyroxine and TRAb), thyroid ultrasound and orbital computed tomography. It was less than 13 ml of fresh peripheral blood that supplied the PBMCs. It was RNA transcripts that yielded the amplified TCR beta CDR3 regions. The HTBI primer set was used in a first-round RT-PCR of the TCR CDR3. TCRdb passed the multiplex PCR reads through MiXCR, listing each CDR3 protein once. The sample yields under 400,000 distinct CDR3 sequences, 15% seen once. The CDR3 is 17 residues long. J gave up 0 bases and V 6 bases, and 10 bases lay outside the gene matches.

The sequenced material came from blood. This TCR derives from a woman in her sixties with Graves' ophthalmopathy. The genes are TRBV12-3 or TRBV12-4 and TRBJ1-4, with 7 nucleotides matching TRBD1. The CDR3 nucleotides are TGTGCCAGCAGCCCGGGACAGTTTTTTGCAACTAATGAAAAACTGTTTTTT. This translates into CASSPGQFFATNEKLFF.